The 23 T cell receptor beta chains below were found in one sample sequenced in a study of identical twins. TCRdb processed the 5' RACE reads anew with MiXCR; each CDR3 protein has one entry. The profile covers 450,000 or so distinct CDR3 sequences, with about 18% appearing a single time and roughly an eighth taken by the ten largest. The specimen sequenced was naive T cells sorted from blood. The receptors here all came from a man between 50 and 59 years old in good health.

This clonotype was recorded at least ten times. The chain combines TRBV20-1 with TRBJ2-1; D is undetermined. Trimming shortened V by 5 bases and J by 5 bases, and 7 bases separated the two germline ends. Germline V gives CDR1 DFQATT, CDR2 SNEGSKA (reference sequence). The CDR3 sequence is 11 residues long. CDR3 protein: CSAYQDNEQFF. The CDR3, as DNA: TGCAGTGCTTATCAAGACAATGAGCAGTTCTTC.

This clonotype showed up many times. The chain carries TRBV11-2 and TRBJ2-2; D gene ambiguous. Germline values: CDR1 SGHAT, CDR2 FQNNGV. The V and J ends lost 2 bases and 6 bases respectively, with 7 bases between them. The CDR3 contains 13 residues. The CDR3 sequence: CASSLPGPGELFF. DNA for the CDR3: TGTGCCAGCAGCTTACCCGGACCCGGGGAGCTGTTTTTT.

Only a few counts were recorded for this clonotype. The J gene is TRBJ2-5, the V gene TRBV12-3 or TRBV12-4; unclear D gene. This CDR3 has 14 residues. V was pared by 2 bases and J by 7 bases, with 14 bases between. This CDR3 is CASSLTGLVGTQYF. The DNA for the CDR3 is TGTGCCAGCAGTTTAACCGGTCTAGTCGGGACCCAGTACTTC.

V usage is TRBV28 and J usage is TRBJ2-3, with D possibly being TRBD2 (6 bases). Trimming left V 4 bases short and J 1 base short, with 15 bases between. Germline V gene sequence: CDR1 MDHEN, CDR2 SYDVKM. This CDR3 contains 16 residues. For the CDR3, the DNA is TGTGCCAGCAGTTCGTACGGAGGGGCGCGCACAGATACGCAGTATTTT. It specifies CASSSYGGARTDTQYF. Full variable domain (rest looked up from reference TRBV28 and TRBJ2-3): DVKVTQSSRYLVKRTGEKVFLECVQDMDHENMFWYRQDPGLGLRLIYFSYDVKMKEKGDIPEGYSVSREKKERFSLILESASTNQTSMYLCASSSYGGARTDTQYFGPGTRLTVL.

In this sample, this clonotype turned up a few times. The rearrangement joins TRBV28 to TRBJ2-3, with 10 positions matching TRBD2. The germline gives CDR1 MDHEN, CDR2 SYDVKM. The V and J ends lost 8 bases and 4 bases, in that order; junction bases with no gene match: 9. The length of the CDR3 is 15 residues. The CDR3 DNA reads TGTGCCAGCGGCATCCCTAGCGGGAGCCCAGATACGCAGTATTTT. Translated: CASGIPSGSPDTQYF.

This clonotype was seen only once. V gene TRBV15 combines with J gene TRBJ2-3; TRBD2 matches at 10 bases. The V gene's germline CDR1 is LNHNV and CDR2 YYDKDF (reference sequence). The CDR3 covers 17 residues. Unmatched junction bases numbered 10, after V lost 3 bases and J lost 4 bases. Written as DNA, the CDR3 is TGTGCCACCAGCAGCAATATCCTAGCGGGAGTTGCAGATACGCAGTATTTT. This sequence encodes CATSSNILAGVADTQYF.

The V call is TRBV20-1, the J call TRBJ2-3; D not certain. Germline V gene data show CDR1 as DFQATT and CDR2 as SNEGSKA (reference sequence). Trimming took off 1 base at V and 2 bases at J, with 10 bases between the two ends. The CDR3 is 14 residues long. CDR3 DNA sequence: TGCAGTGCTAGAGGGTGGGCAGTCACAGATACGCAGTATTTT. Translating it yields CSARGWAVTDTQYF.

As concerns this clonotype: At one end the junction does not follow the germline gene, possibly because of a read error. The V and J genes are TRBV20-1 and TRBJ2-1; 9 nucleotides match TRBD2. CDR1 and CDR2 from the germline V gene are DFQATT and SNEGSKA (reference sequence). The CDR3 is 17 residues long. CDR3 nucleotide sequence: TGCAGTGCTAGAGATTTGACTAGCGGAAGATTTTACAGTGAGCAGTTCTTC. Its translation: CSARDLTSGRFYSEQFF.

This clonotype has a handful of counts. The chain has TRBV20-1 and TRBJ2-3, with 8 bases fitting TRBD2. V shed 4 bases, J shed 5 bases, and the junction held 5 bases outside the gene matches. The CDR3 totals 13 residues. Germline-derived CDR1 and CDR2 are DFQATT and SNEGSKA (reference sequence). CDR3 region: CSATGLEGDTQYF. Written as DNA, the CDR3 is TGCAGTGCTACGGGACTAGAGGGAGATACGCAGTATTTT.

The rearrangement uses TRBV12-3 or TRBV12-4 and TRBJ2-4; no reliable D call. CDR3 size: 15 residues. V lost 3 bases to trimming and J lost 1 base, with 10 bases between them. CDR3 protein: CASSFHPGAKNIQYF. As DNA, the CDR3 is TGTGCCAGCAGTTTCCACCCTGGGGCCAAAAACATTCAGTACTTC.

The chain couples TRBV5-1 to TRBJ2-1; 12 bases agree with TRBD1. The CDR3 runs to 17 residues. With V trimmed by 4 bases and J by 6 bases, 11 bases remained unmatched. Germline V gene sequence: CDR1 SGHRS, CDR2 YFSETQ. The CDR3 DNA reads TGCGCCAGCAGCGGGGGGACAGGGGGCCCCGGAGCCAATGAGCAGTTCTTC. Amino acids: CASSGGTGGPGANEQFF.

Note on this clonotype: This may stem from a read error, because a much larger clone lies one nucleotide away. The chain uses TRBV20-1 and TRBJ2-1; no definite D call. Germline V gives CDR1 DFQATT, CDR2 SNEGSKA (reference sequence). This CDR3 comprises 15 residues. In DNA, the CDR3 is TGCAGTGCTAGAGAATTTGGGCAGATCTACAGTGAGCAGTTCTTC. It yields the protein CSAREFGQIYSEQFF.

CDR3 amino acids: CASSQEGAGTGFNSPLHF. For the CDR3, the DNA is TGTGCCAGCAGCCAAGAAGGTGCCGGGACAGGGTTTAATTCACCCCTCCACTTT. The rearrangement links TRBV4-2 to TRBJ1-6, with 9 bases that match TRBD1. J lost 6 bases, V lost 0 bases, and 9 bases had no gene match. Germline lookup yields CDR1 LGHNA and CDR2 YNFKEQ. CDR3 length equals 18 residues.

This clonotype was detected many times. The chain recombines TRBV28 with TRBJ1-1; tentative D call: TRBD1 (5 bases). Germline assignment: CDR1 MDHEN and CDR2 SYDVKM. This CDR3 spans 13 amino acids. Deletions cut 7 bases from V and 7 bases from J, with 16 bases between. The CDR3 is CASTSPGTVEAFF. The DNA of the CDR3 is TGTGCCAGCACCTCGCCCGGGACGGTTGAAGCTTTCTTT. The full variable domain, in which reference TRBV28 and TRBJ1-1 provide the parts outside the CDR3, is DVKVTQSSRYLVKRTGEKVFLECVQDMDHENMFWYRQDPGLGLRLIYFSYDVKMKEKGDIPEGYSVSREKKERFSLILESASTNQTSMYLCASTSPGTVEAFFGQGTRLTVV.

This clonotype was recorded at least ten times. The CDR3 nucleotides are TGTGCCAGCTCACCATCAGGGACAGGGATTCAGCCCCAGCATTTT. Its translation is CASSPSGTGIQPQHF. V is TRBV18 and J is TRBJ1-5, with 9 bases lining up with TRBD1. Germline-derived CDR1 and CDR2 are KGHSH and LQKENI. Trimming took 2 bases from V and 6 from J; bases not matched to a gene: 5. CDR3 length: 15 amino acids.

This clonotype has a handful of counts. The rearrangement joins TRBV4-2 to TRBJ2-5; TRBD2 is a possible D gene (6 bases). V lost 0 bases to trimming and J lost 4 bases, with 12 bases between them. This CDR3 is built from 15 residues. Germline lookup yields CDR1 LGHNA and CDR2 YNFKEQ. The CDR3 spells CASSQDRIAAETQYF. The CDR3 DNA sequence: TGTGCCAGCAGCCAAGATCGGATAGCGGCAGAGACCCAGTACTTC.

CDR3 in DNA: TGCAGCGTTGAAGAATCGGGGGGCGAGACATACGAGCAGTACTTC. It is translated as CSVEESGGETYEQYF. This chain uses TRBV29-1 with TRBJ2-7; a weak D match, TRBD2 (7 bases). Germline V CDR1 and CDR2: SQVTM, ANQGSEA. V shed 0 bases and J shed 4 bases, with 16 bases lying between them. The CDR3 length is 15 residues.

V and J are TRBV20-1 and TRBJ2-5; no clear D gene. CDR3 length equals 17 residues. Trimming pared 0 bases from V and 0 bases from J, leaving 17 bases between. CDR1 and CDR2 from the germline V gene are DFQATT and SNEGSKA (reference sequence). CDR3 loop: CSARDARLDWDQETQYF. DNA for the CDR3: TGCAGTGCTAGAGATGCGCGATTAGACTGGGACCAAGAGACCCAGTACTTC.

This clonotype was found a few times. The V call is TRBV5-1, the J call TRBJ2-7; D not certain. Trimming removed 2 bases from V and 0 bases from J, with 18 bases in between. This CDR3 region has 17 residues. Germline V CDR1 and CDR2: SGHRS, YFSETQ. The CDR3 protein is CASSFLRPLRSSYEQYF. The CDR3, as DNA: TGCGCCAGCAGCTTTCTTCGGCCACTCCGGAGCTCCTACGAGCAGTACTTC.

The chain uses TRBV7-9 and TRBJ2-5, with D possibly TRBD1 on 6 matching bases. V lost 1 base and J 5 bases, leaving 17 bases between the germline ends. The CDR3 extends over 16 amino acids. Germline V lookup: CDR1 SEHNR, CDR2 FQNEAQ (reference sequence). The CDR3 DNA sequence: TGTGCCAGCAGCTTAGGAAGTCGAACAGGGTGGGAGACCCAGTACTTC. This sequence encodes CASSLGSRTGWETQYF. The entire variable domain, with the rest obtained from reference TRBV7-9 and TRBJ2-5, is as follows: DTGVSQNPRHKITKRGQNVTFRCDPISEHNRLYWYRQTLGQGPEFLTYFQNEAQLEKSRLLSDRFSAERPKGSFSTLEIQRTEQGDSAMYLCASSLGSRTGWETQYFGPGTRLLVL.

There are many counts of this clonotype. The chain uses TRBV19 and TRBJ1-5; D is undetermined. The length of the CDR3 is 14 residues. CDR1 is LNHDA and CDR2 is SQIVND in the germline V gene (reference sequence). Trimming took off 4 bases at V and 1 base at J, with 8 bases between the two ends. Here the CDR3 reads CASSRPVSNQPQHF. The CDR3 nucleotides are TGTGCCAGTAGTAGGCCGGTGAGCAATCAGCCCCAGCATTTT. The whole variable domain, filled in from reference TRBV19 and TRBJ1-5, reads DGGITQSPKYLFRKEGQNVTLSCEQNLNHDAMYWYRQDPGQGLRLIYYSQIVNDFQKGDIAEGYSVSREKKESFPLTVTSAQKNPTAFYLCASSRPVSNQPQHFGDGTRLSIL.

As to this clonotype: Compared with germline, one end of the junction differs, possibly owing to a read error. The rearrangement links TRBV11-2 to TRBJ2-3; the match to TRBD2 covers 11 bases. Germline V CDR1 and CDR2: SGHAT, FQNNGV. The CDR3 has 18 residues. CDR3 sequence (DNA): TGTGCCAGCAGTTTGGGGTACATGGGACTAGCGGTCACAGATACGGAGTATTTT. It codes for CASSLGYMGLAVTDTEYF.

This clonotype was detected many times. The chain recombines TRBV6-2 or TRBV6-3 with TRBJ2-1, with D hard to call. Germline V gene lookup returns CDR1 MNHEY and CDR2 SVGEGT. Trimming removed 4 bases at V and 4 bases at J, with 14 bases between. This CDR3 has 15 amino acids. The CDR3 nucleotides read TGTGCCAGCAGTTCCACCTGGACCAGATACAATGAGCAGTTCTTC. It is translated as CASSSTWTRYNEQFF.